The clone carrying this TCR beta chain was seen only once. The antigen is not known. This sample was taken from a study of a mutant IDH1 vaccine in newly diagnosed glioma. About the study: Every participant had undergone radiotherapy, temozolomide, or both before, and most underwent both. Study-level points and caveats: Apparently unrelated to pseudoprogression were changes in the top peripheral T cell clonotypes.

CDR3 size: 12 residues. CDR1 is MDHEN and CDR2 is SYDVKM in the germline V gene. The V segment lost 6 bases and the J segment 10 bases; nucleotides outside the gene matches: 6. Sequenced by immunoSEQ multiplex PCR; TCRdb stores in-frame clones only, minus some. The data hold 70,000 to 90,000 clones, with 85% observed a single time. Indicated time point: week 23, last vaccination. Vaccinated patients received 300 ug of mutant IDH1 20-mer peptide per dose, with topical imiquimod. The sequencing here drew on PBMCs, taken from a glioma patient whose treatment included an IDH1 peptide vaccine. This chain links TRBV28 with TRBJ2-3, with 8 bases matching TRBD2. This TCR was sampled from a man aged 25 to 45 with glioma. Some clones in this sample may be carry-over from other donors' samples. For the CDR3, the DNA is TGTGCCAGCAGCCGGACTAGCCCCTCGCAGTATTTT. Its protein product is CASSRTSPSQYF.